The rows below give T cell receptor beta chains drawn from one sample of a study of blood T cell repertoires in COVID-19. Libraries were prepared by immunoSEQ multiplex PCR; TCRdb keeps only in-frame clonotypes and omits some of them. The sample yields approximately 210,000 clones, 75% to 90% seen once. Material: peripheral blood. Every receptor here comes from a middle-aged woman with acute or convalescent COVID-19. Both conserved end residues are part of each CDR3. D genes are given only for firm matches. Clone sizes are given selectively: once, few, many, or a class where the clone is expanded.

abundance	d_gene	v_gene	j_gene	CDR3aa	CDR3nt
-	TRBD1	TRBV5-4	TRBJ1-2	CASSPQQGVGFGYTF	TGTGCCAGCAGCCCCCAACAGGGGGTAGGGTTTGGCTACACCTTC
-	TRBD2	TRBV5-1	TRBJ2-2	CASSLAASGVNTGELFF	TGCGCCAGCAGCTTGGCGGCTAGCGGGGTCAACACCGGGGAGCTGTTTTTT
-	TRBD1	TRBV19	TRBJ1-3	CASSPQGAFSGNTIYF	TGTGCCAGTAGTCCTCAGGGGGCATTCTCTGGAAACACCATATATTTT
-	TRBD2	TRBV5-6	TRBJ2-5	CASSVGLAGGYF	TGTGCCAGCAGCGTAGGACTAGCGGGGGGGTACTTC
-	-	TRBV19	TRBJ1-4	CASTNRGANEKLFF	TGTGCCAGTACTAATCGGGGAGCTAATGAAAAACTGTTTTTT
-	-	TRBV14	TRBJ2-1	CASSQVIGEDNEQFF	TGTGCCAGCAGCCAAGTGATAGGGGAGGACAATGAGCAGTTCTTC
-	-	TRBV6-5	TRBJ1-4	CASLSSQGVEKLFF	TGTGCCAGCCTTAGTAGTCAGGGTGTTGAAAAACTGTTTTTT
-	TRBD1	TRBV19	TRBJ1-4	CASSLTGANEKLFF	TGTGCCAGTAGTCTAACAGGGGCCAATGAAAAACTGTTTTTT
-	TRBD2	TRBV9	TRBJ2-1	CASSARLGRAGGEQFF	TGTGCCAGCAGCGCAAGATTAGGCCGAGCGGGGGGAGAGCAGTTCTTC
-	TRBD1	TRBV5-4	TRBJ2-4	CASSRDRGRQSIQYF	TGTGCCAGCAGCCGGGACAGGGGGCGGCAGAGCATTCAGTACTTC
-	-	TRBV6-6	TRBJ2-6	CASSPGPRQGLLRANVLTF	-
-	TRBD2	TRBV4-1	TRBJ2-1	CASSPGPFAGGYNEQFF	TGCGCCAGCAGCCCGGGGCCCTTCGCGGGGGGTTACAATGAGCAGTTCTTC
-	TRBD2	TRBV2	TRBJ2-4	CASSDLAGKNIQYF	TGTGCCAGCAGTGACCTAGCGGGGAAAAACATTCAGTACTTC
once	-	TRBV29-1	TRBJ1-5	CSVRDSNQPQHF	TGCAGCGTAAGAGATAGCAATCAGCCCCAGCATTTT
-	-	TRBV2	TRBJ1-5	CASKGDNQPQHF	TGTGCCAGCAAAGGGGACAATCAGCCCCAGCATTTT
-	-	TRBV15	TRBJ2-5	CATSRDRGNQETQYF	TGTGCCACCAGCAGAGATCGGGGGAACCAAGAGACCCAGTACTTC
-	-	TRBV5-8	TRBJ1-1	CASSKLIGRWTEAFF	TGTGCCAGCAGCAAACTGATCGGGAGGTGGACTGAAGCTTTCTTT
-	-	TRBV3-1/TRBV3-2	TRBJ1-2	CASSQLEGGGYTF	TGTGCCAGCAGCCAACTCGAAGGGGGAGGCTACACCTTC
few	-	TRBV30	TRBJ1-1	CAWTGTLMNTEAFF	TGTGCCTGGACGGGGACACTAATGAACACTGAAGCTTTCTTT
-	-	TRBV12-1	TRBJ2-5	CALIGSGGVEETQYF	TGTGCCCTCATCGGGAGCGGGGGGGTGGAGGAGACCCAGTACTTC
once	TRBD1	TRBV15	TRBJ1-2	CATSREGQGSYGYTF	TGTGCCACCAGCAGGGAGGGACAGGGGAGCTATGGCTACACCTTC
-	-	TRBV11-3	TRBJ2-5	CASSLTEGAHETQYF	TGTGCCAGCAGCTTAACGGAAGGAGCCCATGAGACCCAGTACTTC
once	TRBD1	TRBV5-1	TRBJ1-5	CASSLTGQGNQPQHF	TGCGCCAGCAGCTTGACGGGACAGGGGAATCAGCCCCAGCATTTT
many	TRBD1	TRBV5-6	TRBJ1-5	CASSTGQVNQPQHF	TGTGCCAGCAGCACTGGACAGGTCAATCAGCCCCAGCATTTT
-	-	TRBV24-1	TRBJ2-2	CATSDPSEVNTGELFF	TGTGCCACCAGTGACCCCTCCGAGGTCAACACCGGGGAGCTGTTTTTT
-	-	TRBV2	TRBJ1-4	CASSVRGGNEKLFF	TGTGCCAGCAGTGTCAGAGGGGGTAATGAAAAACTGTTTTTT
-	-	TRBV3-1/TRBV3-2	TRBJ2-2	CASSQTQGPGELFF	TGTGCCAGCAGCCAAACACAGGGTCCCGGGGAGCTGTTTTTT
once	TRBD1	TRBV27	TRBJ1-2	CASRKPGQGMNGYTF	TGTGCCAGCAGGAAACCGGGACAGGGTATGAATGGCTACACCTTC
-	-	TRBV18	TRBJ1-2	CASSPPGGSLSYTF	TGTGCCAGCTCACCACCAGGAGGCAGCCTCAGCTACACCTTC
-	-	TRBV6-6	TRBJ1-4	CASSENEKLFF	TGTGCCAGCAGCGAGAATGAAAAACTGTTTTTT
-	TRBD2	TRBV15	TRBJ2-2	CATSRDRGETGELFF	TGTGCCACCAGCAGAGATCGGGGGGAGACCGGGGAGCTGTTTTTT
-	TRBD1	TRBV19	TRBJ2-3	CASRNTGGAWGTDTQYF	TGTGCCAGTCGGAATACAGGGGGCGCATGGGGCACAGATACGCAGTATTTT
-	TRBD1	TRBV6-5	TRBJ1-2	CASKTGANGYTF	TGTGCCAGCAAGACAGGGGCCAATGGCTACACCTTC
-	TRBD2	TRBV5-4	TRBJ2-5	CASTIAGGYQETQYF	TGTGCCAGCACTATAGCGGGGGGGTACCAAGAGACCCAGTACTTC
-	-	TRBV5-4	TRBJ1-2	CASSLFLTRGSVPGYTF	TGTGCCAGCAGCTTGTTTCTGACTCGTGGCAGCGTCCCTGGCTACACCTTC
-	-	TRBV27	TRBJ1-2	CASSGQGVRGYTF	TGTGCCAGCAGTGGTCAGGGTGTGCGAGGCTACACCTTC
-	TRBD1	TRBV6-5	TRBJ1-1	CASRQGEWAEAFF	TGTGCCAGCAGGCAGGGGGAGTGGGCTGAAGCTTTCTTT
once	TRBD2	TRBV11-3	TRBJ2-3	CASSQSGERADTQYF	TGTGCCAGCAGCCAAAGCGGGGAGCGGGCAGATACGCAGTATTTT
-	-	TRBV5-6	TRBJ2-1	CASSLSRRGEQFF	TGTGCCAGCAGCTTGAGCAGGAGGGGTGAGCAGTTCTTC
-	-	TRBV29-1	TRBJ2-2	CSVDSTGSNTGELFF	TGCAGCGTTGATTCAACAGGGTCAAACACCGGGGAGCTGTTTTTT
-	-	TRBV10-3	TRBJ1-2	CAIRGGEGSISYGYTF	TGTGCCATCAGAGGGGGGGAGGGTTCCATCTCCTATGGCTACACCTTC
-	-	TRBV24-1	TRBJ1-5	CATSDLKGRLNQPQHF	TGTGCCACCAGTGATTTGAAAGGTAGACTCAATCAGCCCCAGCATTTT
-	-	TRBV4-1	TRBJ1-2	CASSQDQRLVDGYTF	TGCGCCAGCAGCCAAGATCAGCGACTCGTGGATGGCTACACCTTC
-	-	TRBV2	TRBJ2-1	CASSEARGFYNEQFF	TGTGCCAGCAGTGAAGCGAGGGGGTTTTACAATGAGCAGTTCTTC
-	-	TRBV3-1/TRBV3-2	TRBJ1-2	CASSQGNSHLYGYTF	TGTGCCAGCAGCCAAGGGAACAGTCACCTCTATGGCTACACCTTC
-	TRBD2	TRBV29-1	TRBJ2-3	CSVRTSGVQRVSTDTQYF	TGCAGCGTCCGGACTAGCGGGGTCCAAAGGGTGAGCACAGATACGCAGTATTTT
once	-	TRBV24-1	TRBJ2-3	CATSDYFQGDDTQYF	TGTGCCACCAGTGATTATTTCCAGGGTGATGATACGCAGTATTTT
-	-	TRBV6-5	TRBJ2-1	CASSKTSYIEQFF	TGTGCCAGCAGTAAGACTAGTTACATTGAGCAGTTCTTC
-	-	TRBV5-5	TRBJ1-2	CASSDPGHKGYTF	TGTGCCAGCAGCGATCCGGGACATAAAGGCTACACCTTC
-	-	TRBV6-5	TRBJ2-2	CASTPLIGGTGELFF	TGTGCCAGCACTCCACTTATTGGTGGCACCGGGGAGCTGTTTTTT
-	-	TRBV5-1	TRBJ2-3	CASSLDSDPTDTQYF	TGCGCCAGCAGCTTGGACAGTGACCCCACAGATACGCAGTATTTT
-	TRBD1	TRBV11-2	TRBJ2-3	CASSPRQGELDTQYF	TGTGCCAGCAGTCCCCGACAGGGGGAGTTAGATACGCAGTATTTT